This is a list of T cell receptor beta chains from one sample in a study of cytotoxic CD8 clonotypes in ibrutinib-treated CLL. The data were produced by immunoSEQ multiplex PCR, yet TCRdb's version contains in-frame clones alone and is incomplete. The data show 140,000 or so clones, around three quarters seen once. Here the sequenced sample was PBMCs, taken after 12 months of ibrutinib treatment. The receptors stem from a human donor with chronic lymphocytic leukemia. Both conserved end residues are part of each CDR3. Fields, in order: clone size, J gene, V gene, D gene, CDR3 protein, CDR3 DNA. D genes are given only for firm matches. Clone size is given for some rows only: seen once, a few or many times, or a class if the clone is expanded.

clone_size: -
j_call: TRBJ2-3
v_call: TRBV4-2
d_call: -
cdr3_aa: CASSHLPSTDTQYF
cdr3_nt: TGTGCCAGCAGTCACCTACCCTCCACAGATACGCAGTATTTT

clone_size: -
j_call: TRBJ1-5
v_call: TRBV4-2
d_call: -
cdr3_aa: CASSQDATFNQPQHF
cdr3_nt: TGTGCCAGCAGCCAAGACGCGACTTTTAATCAGCCCCAGCATTTT

clone_size: -
j_call: TRBJ2-3
v_call: TRBV30
d_call: -
cdr3_aa: CAWSFGGWSTDTQYF
cdr3_nt: TGTGCCTGGAGTTTCGGGGGTTGGAGCACAGATACGCAGTATTTT

clone_size: once
j_call: TRBJ2-2
v_call: TRBV4-3
d_call: -
cdr3_aa: CASSQDLGVGLNTGELFF
cdr3_nt: TGCGCCAGCAGCCAAGATCTCGGTGTGGGATTGAACACCGGGGAGCTGTTTTTT

clone_size: few
j_call: TRBJ2-1
v_call: TRBV11-1
d_call: -
cdr3_aa: CASSSAGGINEQFF
cdr3_nt: TGTGCCAGCAGCTCGGCCGGAGGTATCAATGAGCAGTTCTTC

clone_size: few
j_call: TRBJ1-1
v_call: TRBV19
d_call: -
cdr3_aa: CASSGLGTEAFF
cdr3_nt: TGTGCCAGTTCAGGTTTGGGCACTGAAGCTTTCTTT

clone_size: -
j_call: TRBJ2-7
v_call: TRBV5-1
d_call: -
cdr3_aa: CASSMGPVDEQYF
cdr3_nt: TGCGCCAGCAGCATGGGGCCCGTCGACGAGCAGTACTTC

clone_size: -
j_call: TRBJ2-1
v_call: TRBV4-2
d_call: -
cdr3_aa: CASSQDSLARGRQFF
cdr3_nt: TGTGCCAGCAGCCAAGATAGTTTGGCTAGGGGACGGCAGTTCTTC

clone_size: -
j_call: TRBJ1-2
v_call: TRBV5-6
d_call: -
cdr3_aa: CASSLVGGAAYGYTF
cdr3_nt: TGTGCCAGCAGCTTGGTCGGGGGAGCGGCCTATGGCTACACCTTC

clone_size: -
j_call: TRBJ1-4
v_call: TRBV2
d_call: -
cdr3_aa: CASSEPRLGGATNEKLFF
cdr3_nt: TGTGCCAGCAGTGAACCCCGATTGGGGGGCGCAACTAATGAAAAACTGTTTTTT

clone_size: -
j_call: TRBJ2-5
v_call: TRBV9
d_call: -
cdr3_aa: CASSVGGASFQETQYF
cdr3_nt: TGTGCCAGCAGCGTAGGAGGGGCGTCTTTCCAAGAGACCCAGTACTTC

clone_size: few
j_call: TRBJ2-7
v_call: TRBV6-5
d_call: TRBD2
cdr3_aa: CASSQTSGSSYEQYF
cdr3_nt: TGTGCCAGCAGTCAGACTAGCGGGAGCTCCTACGAGCAGTACTTC

clone_size: -
j_call: TRBJ1-2
v_call: TRBV2
d_call: -
cdr3_aa: CASSDARETSNYGYTF
cdr3_nt: TGTGCCAGCAGTGACGCCAGGGAAACCTCTAACTATGGCTACACCTTC

clone_size: -
j_call: TRBJ2-1
v_call: TRBV5-1
d_call: TRBD1
cdr3_aa: CASSFQIQGLSLYNEQFF
cdr3_nt: TGCGCCAGCAGCTTCCAAATACAGGGGCTGTCCTTATACAATGAGCAGTTCTTC

clone_size: -
j_call: TRBJ2-3
v_call: TRBV25-1
d_call: -
cdr3_aa: CASRVGDTQYF
cdr3_nt: TGTGCCAGCCGAGTGGGAGATACGCAGTATTTT

clone_size: -
j_call: TRBJ1-2
v_call: TRBV18
d_call: TRBD1
cdr3_aa: CASHLMTGTNYGYTF
cdr3_nt: TGTGCCAGTCACCTTATGACAGGGACTAACTATGGCTACACCTTC

clone_size: few
j_call: TRBJ1-1
v_call: TRBV5-5
d_call: -
cdr3_aa: CASSLAPQAAESTEAFF
cdr3_nt: TGTGCCAGCAGCTTGGCACCCCAGGCGGCAGAATCCACTGAAGCTTTCTTT

clone_size: -
j_call: TRBJ2-2
v_call: TRBV4-3
d_call: -
cdr3_aa: CASSQDGWSGELFF
cdr3_nt: TGCGCCAGCAGCCAAGACGGTTGGAGCGGGGAGCTGTTTTTT

clone_size: -
j_call: TRBJ2-7
v_call: TRBV5-1
d_call: TRBD1
cdr3_aa: CASSMRTGGLYEQYF
cdr3_nt: TGCGCCAGCAGCATGCGGACAGGGGGCTTATACGAGCAGTACTTC

clone_size: -
j_call: TRBJ2-7
v_call: TRBV2
d_call: -
cdr3_aa: CAGRRGIAEQYF
cdr3_nt: TGTGCCGGAAGACGAGGGATCGCCGAGCAGTACTTC